Following are 24 T cell receptor beta chains from one sample sequenced in a study of tumor T cells in aggressive B-cell lymphoma. Method: immunoSEQ multiplex PCR; TCRdb's copy keeps in-frame clones and lacks some. The sample yields some 3,100 clones, 82% seen once. The sample comprised tumor tissue. Receptor source: an adult with diffuse large B cell lymphoma.

This clone was observed once. The chain couples TRBV4-1 to TRBJ1-2, with 9 nucleotides matching TRBD1. This CDR3 is 17 amino acids long. The J segment lost 5 bases and the V segment lost 0 bases, leaving 10 bases of the junction unmatched. CDR1 is MGHRA and CDR2 is YSYEKL in the germline V gene. The CDR3 DNA sequence: TGCGCCAGCAGCCAAGAATTTCGACAGGGGGTAGAATATGGCTACACCTTC. Translating gives CASSQEFRQGVEYGYTF.

The count of this clone is one. The V and J genes are TRBV4-3 and TRBJ2-1, with D possibly matching TRBD2 (6 bases). Between the trimmed V and J ends, which lost 0 bases and 3 bases, there was a span of 12 bases. Germline V gives CDR1 LGHNA, CDR2 YSLEER. The CDR3 totals 16 residues. The CDR3 DNA reads as TGCGCCAGCAGCCAAGAGCGGGACCACATCTACAATGAGCAGTTCTTC. This translates into CASSQERDHIYNEQFF.

This clone was recorded only once. V usage is TRBV2 and J usage is TRBJ2-5, with 8 bases lining up with TRBD2. The germline V gene has CDR1 SNHLY and CDR2 FYNNEI. The CDR3 loop spans 15 amino acids. With 4 bases clipped from V and 5 bases from J, the junction kept 9 bases outside the gene matches. CDR3 DNA: TGTGCCAGCAGTGTTCAGGGACTAGGGGTGGAGACCCAGTACTTC. Its protein product is CASSVQGLGVETQYF. Complete variable domain (other parts from reference TRBV2 and TRBJ2-5): EPEVTQTPSHQVTQMGQEVILRCVPISNHLYFYWYRQILGQKVEFLVSFYNNEISEKSEIFDDQFSVERPDGSNFTLKIRSTKLEDSAMYFCASSVQGLGVETQYFGPGTRLLVL.

The chain couples TRBV30 to TRBJ1-1; 7 bases fit TRBD1. CDR3 length: 13 amino acids. Germline V lookup: CDR1 GTSNPN, CDR2 SVGIG (reference sequence). Trimming cost V 2 bases and J 2 bases; bases outside gene matches: 2. CDR3 nucleotides: TGTGCCTGGAGTAGGGGGCGTAACACTGAAGCTTTCTTT. This codes for CAWSRGRNTEAFF.

This clone was detected once. The chain recombines TRBV19 with TRBJ2-3; 7 bases match TRBD1. The CDR3 sequence is 15 residues long. Per germline, CDR1 LNHDA and CDR2 SQIVND (reference sequence). The V segment lost 6 bases and the J segment 1 base; nucleotides outside the gene matches: 7. CDR3 nucleotides: TGTGCCAGTAGCGTACAGGGGTTTGGCACAGATACGCAGTATTTT. As protein: CASSVQGFGTDTQYF.

As concerns this clone: This sample includes further DNA sequences coding for the same CDR3. This rearrangement joins TRBV27 to TRBJ2-7; weak D call: TRBD1 (6 bases). Germline lookup yields CDR1 MNHEY and CDR2 SMNVEV (reference sequence). The CDR3 is made up of 13 amino acids. Trimming pared 3 bases from V and 3 bases from J, leaving 9 bases between. CDR3 DNA: TGTGCCAGCAGTTTGGCGACAGGCTACGAGCAGTACTTC. Translating gives CASSLATGYEQYF.

The CDR3 nucleotides are TGTGCCAGCAGCCAAGAAGGGGCTCAAAACATTCAGTACTTC. It translates to CASSQEGAQNIQYF. The chain links TRBV4-2 to TRBJ2-4; tentative D call: TRBD1 (5 bases). The CDR3 totals 14 residues. CDR1 and CDR2 (germline): LGHNA, YNFKEQ. Trimming removed 0 bases from V and 5 bases from J, with 8 bases in between.

The rearrangement links TRBV9 to TRBJ1-2; 9 bases fit TRBD1. V gave up 3 bases and J gave up 10 bases; unmatched junction bases: 7. Per the germline V gene, CDR1 is SGDLS and CDR2 is YYNGEE. The CDR3 is 13 amino acids. CDR3 region: CASSEGQGFVYTF. The CDR3 DNA is TGTGCCAGCAGCGAGGGACAGGGATTTGTCTACACCTTC.

This rearrangement joins TRBV27 to TRBJ1-2; TRBD1 agrees at 10 bases. This CDR3 spans 13 amino acids. Germline CDR1 and CDR2: MNHEY and SMNVEV (reference sequence). Trimming took 5 bases from V and 7 from J; bases not matched to a gene: 4. Here the CDR3 DNA reads TGTGCCAGCAGTACCCGGACAGGGGGTGGCTACACCTTC. This gives the protein CASSTRTGGGYTF.

The CDR3 is CASSPPFQNTGELFF. DNA for the CDR3: TGTGCCAGCTCACCACCATTCCAGAACACCGGGGAGCTGTTTTTT. The gene calls are TRBV18 and TRBJ2-2; no firm D call. This CDR3 has 15 residues. Trimming removed 0 bases from V and 1 base from J, with 6 bases in between. The germline CDR1 and CDR2 sequences are KGHSH and LQKENI.

J is TRBJ2-1 and V is TRBV19, with 8 bases matching TRBD1. CDR1 is LNHDA, CDR2 SQIVND, per germline (reference sequence). The CDR3 covers 15 residues. V lost 5 bases and J lost 0; bases outside the gene matches: 3. This CDR3 reads CASSVTGGSYNEQFF. CDR3 coding DNA: TGTGCCAGTAGTGTTACAGGGGGCTCCTACAATGAGCAGTTCTTC.

The chain employs TRBV18 and TRBJ2-5, with 8 bases fitting TRBD1. The junction had 4 bases not matched to a gene; V was cut back by 3 bases and J by 4 bases. CDR1 and CDR2 (germline): KGHSH, LQKENI. The CDR3 is 14 amino acids. CDR3 nucleotides: TGTGCCAGCTCACCCATCGGACAGGGAGAGACCCAGTACTTC. Its translation: CASSPIGQGETQYF.

Worth noting for this clone: The germline gene is not matched at one end of the junction; a read error may be the cause. The chain recombines TRBV19 with TRBJ2-6; 7 bases agree with TRBD1. Per the germline V gene, CDR1 is LNHDA and CDR2 is SQIVND (reference sequence). The CDR3 is made up of 18 amino acids. This CDR3 reads CASSPGTAFTSGVNVLTF. The CDR3 DNA reads as TGTGCCAGTAGTCCCGGGACAGCCTTTACCTCTGGGGTCAACGTCCTGACTTTC.

This clone was counted once. The chain combines TRBV2 with TRBJ1-2, with D possibly matching TRBD1 (5 bases). CDR1 SNHLY and CDR2 FYNNEI come from the germline V gene. The CDR3 runs 13 residues. V was pared by 6 bases and J by 4 bases, with 12 bases between. The CDR3 loop reads CASRLDTIYGYTF. The CDR3 DNA reads TGTGCCAGCAGATTGGACACCATCTATGGCTACACCTTC.

The chain employs TRBV13 and TRBJ1-2, with TRBD1 identical over 9 bases. V shed 0 bases, J shed 3 bases, and the junction held 5 bases outside the gene matches. CDR1 and CDR2 from the germline V gene are PRHDT and FYEKMQ (reference sequence). This CDR3 has 16 amino acids. CDR3 sequence reads: CASSLGLDRGDYGYTF. The CDR3 DNA reads as TGTGCCAGCAGCTTAGGACTCGACAGGGGGGACTATGGCTACACCTTC.

The V and J genes are TRBV9 and TRBJ1-2; 7 bases fit TRBD1. The CDR3 covers 12 residues. Germline-derived CDR1 and CDR2 are SGDLS and YYNGEE. V lost 3 bases to trimming and J lost 8 bases; unmatched junction nucleotides: 4. The CDR3 sequence is CASSADRRGYTF. DNA for the CDR3: TGTGCCAGCAGCGCGGACAGGCGGGGCTACACCTTC.

The rearrangement links TRBV9 to TRBJ2-5; 9 positions agree with TRBD1. This CDR3 comprises 15 residues. Germline-derived CDR1 and CDR2 are SGDLS and YYNGEE. Trimming cost V 10 bases and J 3 bases; bases outside gene matches: 13. CDR3 sequence reads: CARMDRQGEKETQYF. CDR3 coding DNA: TGTGCCCGTATGGACCGACAGGGGGAAAAAGAGACCCAGTACTTC.

The genes are TRBV4-3 and TRBJ2-1; 13 positions agree with TRBD2. The trim removed 1 base at V and 8 bases at J, leaving 8 bases unmatched. The CDR3 extends over 17 amino acids. Germline lookup yields CDR1 LGHNA and CDR2 YSLEER. The CDR3 region has the DNA TGCGCCAGCAGCCAAGGGACGACTAGCGGGGGGCTCCATGAGCAGTTCTTC. Residues: CASSQGTTSGGLHEQFF.

The table lists this clone with a count of one. The chain combines TRBV14 with TRBJ1-6; no clear D. This CDR3 region has 14 residues. Per the germline V gene, CDR1 is SGHDN and CDR2 is FVKESK. Trimming removed 4 bases at V and 1 base at J, with 5 bases between. CDR3 in amino acids: CASSPGSYNSPLHF. The CDR3 region has the DNA TGTGCCAGCAGCCCCGGGTCCTATAATTCACCCCTCCACTTT. Combining the CDR3 with reference TRBV14 and TRBJ1-6 gives the whole variable domain EAGVTQFPSHSVIEKGQTVTLRCDPISGHDNLYWYRRVMGKEIKFLLHFVKESKQDESGMPNNRFLAERTGGTYSTLKVQPAELEDSGVYFCASSPGSYNSPLHFGNGTRLTVT.

The gene calls are TRBV7-2 and TRBJ2-1; D gene uncertain. V was shortened by 5 bases and J by 6 bases, with 17 bases between the two germline ends. The CDR3 length is 15 residues. The germline gives CDR1 SGHTA, CDR2 FQGNSA. CDR3 in DNA: TGTGCCAGCAGCAGGCCGGGTCTCCTCGGCAATGAGCAGTTCTTC. Amino acids: CASSRPGLLGNEQFF.

The V gene is TRBV18, the J gene TRBJ1-4, with 7 bases lining up with TRBD1. The CDR3 runs to 15 residues. J gave up 0 bases and V 6 bases, and 4 bases lay outside the gene matches. Germline CDR1 reads KGHSH; CDR2 reads LQKENI. Written as DNA, the CDR3 is TGTGCCAGCTCCCTGACAGGGTCAACTAATGAAAAACTGTTTTTT. Protein product: CASSLTGSTNEKLFF. The variable domain in full, with the rest retrieved from reference TRBV18 and TRBJ1-4, is NAGVMQNPRHLVRRRGQEARLRCSPMKGHSHVYWYRQLPEEGLKFMVYLQKENIIDESGMPKERFSAEFPKEGPSILRIQQVVRGDSAAYFCASSLTGSTNEKLFFGSGTQLSVL.

V gene TRBV20-1 combines with J gene TRBJ1-1; unclear D gene. Germline V gene lookup returns CDR1 DFQATT and CDR2 SNEGSKA (reference sequence). CDR3 length: 10 amino acids. V lost 3 bases to trimming and J lost 7 bases, with 6 bases between them. Written as DNA, the CDR3 is TGCAGTGCTAGTGGCGGTGAAGCTTTCTTT. The encoded protein is CSASGGEAFF.

This clone has just one count. The chain combines TRBV7-8 with TRBJ1-5, with 10 bases that match TRBD1. J gave up 3 bases and V 5 bases, and 4 bases lay outside the gene matches. Germline values: CDR1 SGHVS, CDR2 FQNEAQ. The CDR3 is made up of 15 amino acids. The CDR3 protein is CASSRDRGYNQPQHF. The CDR3 region has the DNA TGTGCCAGCAGCAGGGACAGGGGATACAATCAGCCCCAGCATTTT.

The V call is TRBV9, the J call TRBJ2-5; 8 bases line up with TRBD2. The DNA end is a closer match to TRBJ2-7, so the J assignment may be wrong. Germline lookup yields CDR1 SGDLS and CDR2 YYNGEE. This CDR3 region has 14 residues. CDR3 amino acids: CASSAGTSNDEQYF. In DNA form, the CDR3 reads TGTGCCAGCAGCGCCGGGACTAGTAACGACGAGCAGTACTTC.